The following is a T cell receptor beta chain sequence with its context. Trimming took 6 bases from V and 0 from J; bases not matched to a gene: 4. This CDR3 is 14 amino acids long. CDR1 SGHAT and CDR2 FQDESV come from the germline V gene (reference sequence). This sample stems from a study of blood T cell repertoires in COVID-19. Study context: The samples span acute and convalescent COVID-19 from the United States, Italy and Spain.

Clones were sequenced by immunoSEQ multiplex PCR, and TCRdb holds only the in-frame ones, with some missing. The sample includes over 150,000 clones, approximately 88% seen only once; the top ten take about 7%. The source material was peripheral blood. J is TRBJ1-1 and V is TRBV11-1, with TRBD1 matching over 7 bases. The receptor was isolated from a middle-aged woman with COVID-19, enrolled during active disease. The CDR3 reads CASSTDRLNTEAFF. Here the CDR3 DNA reads TGTGCCAGCAGTACGGACAGGCTGAACACTGAAGCTTTCTTT.